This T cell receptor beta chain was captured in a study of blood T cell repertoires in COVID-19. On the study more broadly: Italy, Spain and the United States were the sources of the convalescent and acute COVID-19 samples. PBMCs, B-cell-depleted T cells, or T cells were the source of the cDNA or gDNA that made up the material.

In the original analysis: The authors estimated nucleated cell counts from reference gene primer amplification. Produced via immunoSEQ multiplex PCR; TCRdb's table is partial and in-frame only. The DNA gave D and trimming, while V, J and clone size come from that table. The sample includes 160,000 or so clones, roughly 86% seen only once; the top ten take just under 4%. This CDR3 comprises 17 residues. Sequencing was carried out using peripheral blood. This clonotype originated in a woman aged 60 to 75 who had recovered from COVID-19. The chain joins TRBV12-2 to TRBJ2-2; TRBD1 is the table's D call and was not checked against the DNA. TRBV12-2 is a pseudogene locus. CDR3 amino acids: CASRWNRGRSNTGELFF. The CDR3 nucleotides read TGTGCAAGTCGCTGGAACAGGGGGCGTTCAAACACCGGGGAGCTGTTTTTT.